This TCR beta chain was obtained from a study of blood T cell repertoires in COVID-19. Looking at the study overall: Samples taken during acute and convalescent COVID-19 were collected in the United States, Italy and Spain. PBMCs, B-cell-depleted T cells, or T cells provided the cDNA or gDNA that made up the material.

TCRdb keeps only in-frame clones here, not all; method: immunoSEQ multiplex PCR. The sample consists of 300,000 to 400,000 clones, less than 90% of them appearing once. Seattle's cohort entered during active infection and was followed longitudinally. The specimen was peripheral blood. This clonotype was sampled from a woman aged 55-69 years with COVID-19, enrolled during active disease.

The CDR3 DNA is TGTGCCAGCAGCCAAGAGTGGCAGGCTAATGGCTACACCTTC. It is translated as CASSQEWQANGYTF. The chain uses TRBV3-1 (or the pseudogene TRBV3-2) and TRBJ1-2, with D unresolved. CDR1 is LGHDT and CDR2 is YNNKEL in the germline V gene (reference sequence). This CDR3 comprises 14 residues. V was trimmed by 0 bases and J by 6 bases, leaving 11 bases between them.